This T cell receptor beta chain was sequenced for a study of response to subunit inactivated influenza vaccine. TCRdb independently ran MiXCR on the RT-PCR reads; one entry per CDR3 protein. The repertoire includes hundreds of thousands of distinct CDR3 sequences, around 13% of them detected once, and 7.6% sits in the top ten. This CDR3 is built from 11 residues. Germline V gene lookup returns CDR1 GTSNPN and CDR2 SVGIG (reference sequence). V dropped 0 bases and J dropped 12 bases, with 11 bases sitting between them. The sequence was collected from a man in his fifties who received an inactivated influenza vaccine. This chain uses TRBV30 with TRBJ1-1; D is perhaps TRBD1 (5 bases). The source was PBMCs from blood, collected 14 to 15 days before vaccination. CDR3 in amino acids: CAWSVGVVSFF. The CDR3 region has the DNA TGTGCCTGGAGTGTAGGGGTAGTTTCTTTCTTT.